This T cell receptor (beta chain) was obtained from a study of shared clonotypes between healthy human individuals. A note on this clone: Antigen unknown.

The germline gives CDR1 MNHEY, CDR2 SMNVEV (reference sequence). Trimming stripped 8 bases from V and 1 base from J, with 11 bases between. The CDR3 is made up of 14 amino acids. General study findings and limits: Researchers sampled only blood; tissue repertoires likely differ.

Donors were Caucasian adults residing in Nashville, Tennessee, USA. Partitioning of CD4+ cells yielded a CD45RA+ naive subset and a CD45RA-negative memory subset. Authors' data handling: Junction-only immunoSEQ data arrived without quality scores, meaning filtering differed. Profiling relied on immunoSEQ multiplex PCR, and the TCRdb table lists in-frame clones only, not all of them. V and J calls and clone size come straight from that table; D and trimming were deduced from the DNA. The data hold more than 2,000,000 clones, with over 90% observed a single time. This TCR came from a young man in good health. Some clones in this sample may be carry-over from other donors' samples. J is TRBJ2-2 and V is TRBV27, with D hard to call. The sample taken for sequencing was naive CD4+ T cells from PBMCs. Subset denoted: CD45RA+ positively selected. In DNA, the CDR3 is TGTGCCAGCGGGCGCGCAGGGAACACCGGGGAGCTGTTTTTT. Amino acids: CASGRAGNTGELFF.